This T cell receptor beta chain was identified during a study of blood T cell repertoires in COVID-19. Study-level background: The United States, Italy and Spain were the sources of the acute and convalescent COVID-19 samples. PBMCs, B-cell-depleted T cells, or T cells were the source of the cDNA or gDNA that made up the material.

Ages ranged from 18 to 89 years, with residence in around 24 US areas. Grouping used clinical history reported by participants in a survey and questionnaire. Some clones are missing from TCRdb's copy, which holds only in-frame ones; the method was immunoSEQ multiplex PCR. This sample has about 400,000 clones; approximately 88% occur once, and the top ten carry 2% to 2.5%. J lost 5 bases, V lost 6 bases, and 5 bases had no gene match. The CDR3 sequence is 14 residues long. The germline CDR1 and CDR2 sequences are ENHRY and SYGVKD. Sequencing input: PBMCs or T cells enriched from blood (not recorded which). The chain uses TRBV10-3 and TRBJ1-5; 9 bases agree with TRBD1. This clonotype was obtained from a woman aged 35 to 49 with acute COVID-19. The CDR3 sequence: CAISQGQGDQPQHF. The CDR3 nucleotides read TGTGCCATCAGCCAGGGACAGGGCGATCAGCCCCAGCATTTT.